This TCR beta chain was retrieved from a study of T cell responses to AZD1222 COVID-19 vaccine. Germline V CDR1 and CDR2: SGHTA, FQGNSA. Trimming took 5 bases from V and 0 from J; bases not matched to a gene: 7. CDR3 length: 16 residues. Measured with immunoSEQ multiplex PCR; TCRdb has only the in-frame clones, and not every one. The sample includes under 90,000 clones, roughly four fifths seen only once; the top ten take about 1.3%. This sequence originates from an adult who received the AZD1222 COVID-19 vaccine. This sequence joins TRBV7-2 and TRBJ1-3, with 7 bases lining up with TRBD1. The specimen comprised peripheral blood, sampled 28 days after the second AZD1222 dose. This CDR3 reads CASSQDRTSSGNTIYF. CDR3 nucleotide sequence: TGTGCCAGCAGCCAGGACAGGACAAGCTCTGGAAACACCATATATTTT.